One sample yielded the 5 T cell receptor beta chains listed below, sequenced in a study of PD-L1 blockade in urothelial cancer. Sequencing used immunoSEQ multiplex PCR; TCRdb keeps in-frame clones, though not all of them. Of around 22,000 clones in the sample, around 90% were seen once. The sequencing here drew on PBMCs, taken around atezolizumab (anti-PD-L1) treatment. These receptors were collected from a man aged 45-60 years with urothelial cancer.

This chain's CDR3 is CASSLLGHLNQPQHF. In DNA, the CDR3 is TGTGCCAGCAGCTTACTGGGACACCTCAATCAGCCCCAGCATTTT. This sequence joins TRBV7-4 and TRBJ1-5, with a weak D call TRBD1 (6 bases). CDR3 length equals 15 residues. The germline gives CDR1 SGHVT, CDR2 SQSDAQ. V lost 2 bases and J lost 3, with 11 bases in between.

This clone was seen a handful of times. The chain couples TRBV28 to TRBJ2-7, with D possibly matching TRBD2 (6 bases). CDR1 MDHEN and CDR2 SYDVKM come from the germline V gene. Trimming stripped 10 bases from V and 4 bases from J, with 14 bases between. The CDR3 is 12 residues long. The CDR3 nucleotides are TGTGCCACCCACCCCGGAGGGTACGAGCAGTACTTC. It codes for CATHPGGYEQYF.

This clone was counted a single time. The rearrangement uses TRBV7-2 and TRBJ1-3; weak D call: TRBD1 (6 bases). The CDR3 consists of 15 residues. Germline loops: CDR1 SGHTA, CDR2 FQGNSA. V lost 3 bases, J lost 7 bases, and 16 bases lay in between. CDR3 nucleotides: TGTGCCAGCAGCTTGAGTTACAGGGTGTACAACACCATATATTTT. It codes for CASSLSYRVYNTIYF.

V gene TRBV6-5 combines with J gene TRBJ2-7; TRBD1 is a possible D gene (5 bases). CDR3 length equals 14 residues. Trimming cost V 2 bases and J 3 bases, with 11 bases left between them. The germline CDR1 and CDR2 sequences are MNHEY and SVGAGI. The CDR3 nucleotides are TGTGCCAGCAGTTACCAAGCAGGGATCTACGAGCAGTACTTC. Protein sequence: CASSYQAGIYEQYF.

The chain employs TRBV5-1 and TRBJ2-3; the D is unclear. Trimming removed 0 bases at V and 2 bases at J, with 4 bases between. Germline lookup yields CDR1 SGHRS and CDR2 YFSETQ. The CDR3 extends over 13 amino acids. As DNA, the CDR3 is TGCGCCAGCAGCTTGGGGGCCACAGATACGCAGTATTTT. Encoded protein: CASSLGATDTQYF.